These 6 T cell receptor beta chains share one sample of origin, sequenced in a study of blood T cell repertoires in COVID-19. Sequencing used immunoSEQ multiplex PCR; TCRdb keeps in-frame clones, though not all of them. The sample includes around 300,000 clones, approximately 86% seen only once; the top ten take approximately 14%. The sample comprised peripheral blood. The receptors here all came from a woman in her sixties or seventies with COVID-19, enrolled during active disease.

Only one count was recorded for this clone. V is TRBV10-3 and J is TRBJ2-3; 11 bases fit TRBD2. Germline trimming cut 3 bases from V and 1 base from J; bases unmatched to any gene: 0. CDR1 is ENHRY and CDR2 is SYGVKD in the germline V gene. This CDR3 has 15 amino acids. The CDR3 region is CAISELAGGTDTQYF. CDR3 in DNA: TGTGCCATCAGTGAACTAGCGGGGGGCACAGATACGCAGTATTTT.

The CDR3 nucleotides are TGTGCCAGCCTCCGCCCGGGACAGGGGAACACTGAAGCTTTCTTT. It yields the protein CASLRPGQGNTEAFF. The chain uses TRBV6-5 and TRBJ1-1; 9 bases line up with TRBD1. The J segment lost 1 base and the V segment lost 8 bases, leaving 8 bases of the junction unmatched. CDR1 is MNHEY, CDR2 SVGAGI, per germline. The CDR3 extends over 15 amino acids.

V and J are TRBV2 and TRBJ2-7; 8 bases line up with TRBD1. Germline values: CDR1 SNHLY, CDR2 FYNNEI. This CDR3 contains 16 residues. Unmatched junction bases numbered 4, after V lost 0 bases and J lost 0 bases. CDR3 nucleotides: TGTGCCAGCAGTGAAGCGGGGGGACAGGCCTCCTACGAGCAGTACTTC. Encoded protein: CASSEAGGQASYEQYF.

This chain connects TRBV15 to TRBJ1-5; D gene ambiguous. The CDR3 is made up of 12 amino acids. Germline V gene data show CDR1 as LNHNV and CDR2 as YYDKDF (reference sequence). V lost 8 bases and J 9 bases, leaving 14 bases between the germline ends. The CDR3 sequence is CATPEGPGPQHF. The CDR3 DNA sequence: TGTGCCACCCCGGAGGGCCCGGGGCCCCAGCATTTT.

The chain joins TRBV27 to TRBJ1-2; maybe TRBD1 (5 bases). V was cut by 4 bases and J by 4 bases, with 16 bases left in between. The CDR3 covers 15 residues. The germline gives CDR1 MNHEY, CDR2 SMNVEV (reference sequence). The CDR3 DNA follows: TGTGCCAGCAGTTCCCGGCCTCAGGGTCTCTATGGCTACACCTTC. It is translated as CASSSRPQGLYGYTF.

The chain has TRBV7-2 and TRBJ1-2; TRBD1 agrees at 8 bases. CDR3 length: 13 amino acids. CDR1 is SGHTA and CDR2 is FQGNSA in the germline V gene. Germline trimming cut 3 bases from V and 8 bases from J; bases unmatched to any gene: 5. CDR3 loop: CASSFGQGVGYTF. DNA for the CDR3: TGTGCCAGCAGCTTCGGACAGGGCGTGGGCTACACCTTC.